A selection of T cell receptor beta chains follows, all from one sample in a study of response to subunit inactivated influenza vaccine. Using its own MiXCR run on the RT-PCR reads, TCRdb lists one record per CDR3 protein. The data show hundreds of thousands of distinct CDR3 sequences, about 11% seen once. This sample was shared with a second study, whose subject was T cells expressing NK-cell markers.

The starting material was PBMCs from blood, obtained on the day of vaccination. The receptors here all came from a man aged 45 to 65 who received an inactivated influenza vaccine. Each CDR3 is given with its conserved first and last residue. The D gene is left open where the match is weak. A row's size may be missing; if present it is once, few, many or a size class.

CDR3 DNA: TGTGCCAGCAGCCAAGTCTCGGGAGGGTACGAGCAGTACTTC
CDR3 protein: CASSQVSGGYEQYF
clone size: few
CDR3 length: 14
D gene: TRBD2
J gene: TRBJ2-7
V gene: TRBV3-1

CDR3 DNA: TGCGCCAGCAGCTCCCTGGACAGGGGGCATGTCGGCTACGAGCAGTACTTC
CDR3 protein: CASSSLDRGHVGYEQYF
clone size: few
CDR3 length: 17
D gene: TRBD1
J gene: TRBJ2-7
V gene: TRBV5-1

CDR3 DNA: TGTGCCAGCAGCTTATCGACAGGGGGTAGCACAGATACGCAGTATTTT
CDR3 protein: CASSLSTGGSTDTQYF
clone size: NA
CDR3 length: 16
D gene: TRBD1
J gene: TRBJ2-3
V gene: TRBV7-2

CDR3 DNA: TGCGCCAGCAGCAGAGGGACAGGGGGCGCCGGTAATTCACCCCTCCACTTT
CDR3 protein: CASSRGTGGAGNSPLHF
clone size: NA
CDR3 length: 17
D gene: TRBD1
J gene: TRBJ1-6
V gene: TRBV5-1

CDR3 DNA: TGCAGTGCTACCCACACAGATACGCAGTATTTT
CDR3 protein: CSATHTDTQYF
clone size: few
CDR3 length: 11
D gene: NA
J gene: TRBJ2-3
V gene: TRBV20-1

CDR3 DNA: TGTGCCAGCAGCCACATTAGTACCCTCTACAATGAGCAGTTCTTC
CDR3 protein: CASSHISTLYNEQFF
clone size: few
CDR3 length: 15
D gene: NA
J gene: TRBJ2-1
V gene: TRBV6-1

CDR3 DNA: TGTGCCAGCAGTCCAGGACAGGGTGGTGAAGCTTTCTTT
CDR3 protein: CASSPGQGGEAFF
clone size: few
CDR3 length: 13
D gene: TRBD1
J gene: TRBJ1-1
V gene: TRBV7-9

CDR3 DNA: TGCGCCAGCAGCTTGGTAGTAGGGCCCCAGCGGTCCTACGAGCAGTACTTC
CDR3 protein: CASSLVVGPQRSYEQYF
clone size: NA
CDR3 length: 17
D gene: NA
J gene: TRBJ2-7
V gene: TRBV5-1

CDR3 DNA: TGCAGCGTTCGGTTATGGAGGGACCAAGAGACCCAGTACTTC
CDR3 protein: CSVRLWRDQETQYF
clone size: few
CDR3 length: 14
D gene: NA
J gene: TRBJ2-5
V gene: TRBV29-1

CDR3 DNA: TGTGCCAGCACCAAGGAGGTTGGGGCCAACGTCCTGACTTTC
CDR3 protein: CASTKEVGANVLTF
clone size: few
CDR3 length: 14
D gene: NA
J gene: TRBJ2-6
V gene: TRBV6-1

CDR3 DNA: TGTGCCAGCAGCCAACGCGGGATCGAGCAGTACTTC
CDR3 protein: CASSQRGIEQYF
clone size: NA
CDR3 length: 12
D gene: NA
J gene: TRBJ2-7
V gene: TRBV3-1

CDR3 DNA: TGTGCCAGCAGCTTTCGACTACTAGGGGCCAACGTCCTGACTTTC
CDR3 protein: CASSFRLLGANVLTF
clone size: NA
CDR3 length: 15
D gene: NA
J gene: TRBJ2-6
V gene: TRBV7-2

CDR3 DNA: TGTGCCATCCTTGAATACCAGGGGCTGGACGGCTACACCTTC
CDR3 protein: CAILEYQGLDGYTF
clone size: few
CDR3 length: 14
D gene: NA
J gene: TRBJ1-2
V gene: TRBV10-3

CDR3 DNA: TGCAGTGGGTTAGAGGGGGACTTCTACCAAGAGACCCAGTACTTC
CDR3 protein: CSGLEGDFYQETQYF
clone size: NA
CDR3 length: 15
D gene: NA
J gene: TRBJ2-5
V gene: TRBV20-1

CDR3 DNA: TGCGCCAGCAGCCAACAGACCGGTTTAGGAGAGACCCAGTACTTC
CDR3 protein: CASSQQTGLGETQYF
clone size: NA
CDR3 length: 15
D gene: NA
J gene: TRBJ2-5
V gene: TRBV5-1

CDR3 DNA: TGTGCCAGCAGTAAACACTACGAGCAGTACTTC
CDR3 protein: CASSKHYEQYF
clone size: few
CDR3 length: 11
D gene: NA
J gene: TRBJ2-7
V gene: TRBV27

CDR3 DNA: TGTGCCAGCAGCCTCATGCAGGGCAACACAGATACGCAGTATTTT
CDR3 protein: CASSLMQGNTDTQYF
clone size: NA
CDR3 length: 15
D gene: NA
J gene: TRBJ2-3
V gene: TRBV7-9

CDR3 DNA: TGTGCCAGCACTCGGGTCATCCAAGAGACCCAGTACTTC
CDR3 protein: CASTRVIQETQYF
clone size: NA
CDR3 length: 13
D gene: NA
J gene: TRBJ2-5
V gene: TRBV7-9

CDR3 DNA: TGCAGTGCGGGGAAGACAGGGTATTACCAAGAGACCCAGTACTTC
CDR3 protein: CSAGKTGYYQETQYF
clone size: NA
CDR3 length: 15
D gene: TRBD1
J gene: TRBJ2-5
V gene: TRBV20-1

CDR3 DNA: TGTGCCAGCAGCTTGGCGGACAGAACAACTAATGAAAAACTGTTTTTT
CDR3 protein: CASSLADRTTNEKLFF
clone size: many
CDR3 length: 16
D gene: NA
J gene: TRBJ1-4
V gene: TRBV7-9

CDR3 DNA: TGTGCCAGCAGTTTCATCCCCCCAAGGGGGACCGCCGATGAGCAGTTCTTC
CDR3 protein: CASSFIPPRGTADEQFF
clone size: NA
CDR3 length: 17
D gene: NA
J gene: TRBJ2-1
V gene: TRBV27

CDR3 DNA: TGCGCCAGCAGCTTTGTCCAGGGGGCGGTGAACACTGAAGCTTTCTTT
CDR3 protein: CASSFVQGAVNTEAFF
clone size: NA
CDR3 length: 16
D gene: TRBD1
J gene: TRBJ1-1
V gene: TRBV5-1

CDR3 DNA: TGTGCCAGCGACGGACTAGCGGGGACCGGGGAGCTGTTTTTT
CDR3 protein: CASDGLAGTGELFF
clone size: NA
CDR3 length: 14
D gene: TRBD2
J gene: TRBJ2-2
V gene: TRBV9

CDR3 DNA: TGTGCCAGCAGTTTTGAGCTTGGCAGGATGAACACCGGGGAGCTGTTTTTT
CDR3 protein: CASSFELGRMNTGELFF
clone size: NA
CDR3 length: 17
D gene: NA
J gene: TRBJ2-2
V gene: TRBV28

CDR3 DNA: TGTGCCAGCTCACCCGATGGCTATTCTAGCACAGATACGCAGTATTTT
CDR3 protein: CASSPDGYSSTDTQYF
clone size: many
CDR3 length: 16
D gene: NA
J gene: TRBJ2-3
V gene: TRBV18

CDR3 DNA: TGCAGCGTTTATCCGGGAGAAGTGACCCAGTACTTC
CDR3 protein: CSVYPGEVTQYF
clone size: many
CDR3 length: 12
D gene: NA
J gene: TRBJ2-5
V gene: TRBV29-1

CDR3 DNA: TGCGCCAGCAGCTTGGCATATATGAGGGACAGGGGGACCGGGGAGCTGTTTTTT
CDR3 protein: CASSLAYMRDRGTGELFF
clone size: few
CDR3 length: 18
D gene: TRBD1
J gene: TRBJ2-2
V gene: TRBV5-1

CDR3 DNA: TGTGCCAGCAGCTTAGCCGGGAAGCCCCAGCATTTT
CDR3 protein: CASSLAGKPQHF
clone size: NA
CDR3 length: 12
D gene: NA
J gene: TRBJ1-5
V gene: TRBV7-9

CDR3 DNA: TGTGCCAGCTCACCACAAGCCAACGTCCTGACTTTC
CDR3 protein: CASSPQANVLTF
clone size: once
CDR3 length: 12
D gene: NA
J gene: TRBJ2-6
V gene: TRBV18

CDR3 DNA: TGTGCCAGCTCACCACGGGGAGGGTCCCAACCTAACTATGGCTACACCTTC
CDR3 protein: CASSPRGGSQPNYGYTF
clone size: NA
CDR3 length: 17
D gene: NA
J gene: TRBJ1-2
V gene: TRBV18

CDR3 DNA: TGTGCCAGCAGTTTAATGGGGCTTCTCTCCTACAATGAGCAGTTCTTC
CDR3 protein: CASSLMGLLSYNEQFF
clone size: few
CDR3 length: 16
D gene: NA
J gene: TRBJ2-1
V gene: TRBV28

CDR3 DNA: TGCGCCAGCAGCGGGGGACTAGCGGGAGTTGGTGAGCAGTTCTTC
CDR3 protein: CASSGGLAGVGEQFF
clone size: NA
CDR3 length: 15
D gene: TRBD2
J gene: TRBJ2-1
V gene: TRBV5-1

CDR3 DNA: TGCGCCAGCAGCTTGGCATCCGGTAACAAAAACATTCAGTACTTC
CDR3 protein: CASSLASGNKNIQYF
clone size: many
CDR3 length: 15
D gene: NA
J gene: TRBJ2-4
V gene: TRBV5-1

CDR3 DNA: TGCGCCAGCACTCCCGGACAGGATTCCTACGAGCAGTACTTC
CDR3 protein: CASTPGQDSYEQYF
clone size: NA
CDR3 length: 14
D gene: TRBD1
J gene: TRBJ2-7
V gene: TRBV5-1

CDR3 DNA: TGTGCCAGCAGTGAAACGGGAGCCACAGATACGCAGTATTTT
CDR3 protein: CASSETGATDTQYF
clone size: few
CDR3 length: 14
D gene: NA
J gene: TRBJ2-3
V gene: TRBV6-1

CDR3 DNA: TGTGCCAGCAGTTTGTGGGGGAGTAGCACAGATACGCAGTATTTT
CDR3 protein: CASSLWGSSTDTQYF
clone size: many
CDR3 length: 15
D gene: NA
J gene: TRBJ2-3
V gene: TRBV28

CDR3 DNA: TGTGCCAGCAGCTCCCTAATAGCGGGAGCGGGAGATGAGCAGTTCTTC
CDR3 protein: CASSSLIAGAGDEQFF
clone size: many
CDR3 length: 16
D gene: TRBD2
J gene: TRBJ2-1
V gene: TRBV7-9

CDR3 DNA: TGTGCCACGCGGGACTTCACCGGGGAGCTGTTTTTT
CDR3 protein: CATRDFTGELFF
clone size: few
CDR3 length: 12
D gene: NA
J gene: TRBJ2-2
V gene: TRBV10-3

CDR3 DNA: TGTGCCAGCAGTTCCGGGGAAAGGGGCACAGATACGCAGTATTTT
CDR3 protein: CASSSGERGTDTQYF
clone size: many
CDR3 length: 15
D gene: NA
J gene: TRBJ2-3
V gene: TRBV12-3/TRBV12-4

CDR3 DNA: TGTGCCAGCAGTGAAGCGCTAGCGGGGAACACAGATACGCAGTATTTT
CDR3 protein: CASSEALAGNTDTQYF
clone size: few
CDR3 length: 16
D gene: TRBD2
J gene: TRBJ2-3
V gene: TRBV2

CDR3 DNA: TGCGCCAGCAGCCCCGGAGGCCGGAATGAAAAACTGTTTTTT
CDR3 protein: CASSPGGRNEKLFF
clone size: many
CDR3 length: 14
D gene: NA
J gene: TRBJ1-4
V gene: TRBV5-1

CDR3 DNA: TGCAGCGTTGGGGTCCGGGGGACTTACAATGAGCAGTTCTTC
CDR3 protein: CSVGVRGTYNEQFF
clone size: NA
CDR3 length: 14
D gene: NA
J gene: TRBJ2-1
V gene: TRBV29-1